The 29 T cell receptor beta chains listed next were all sequenced from one sample in a study of shared clonotypes between healthy human individuals. The repertoire was sequenced with immunoSEQ multiplex PCR; TCRdb's copy has only in-frame clones and lacks some. Among about 1.1 million clones listed, more than 75% were seen once. The source material was memory CD4+ T cells from PBMCs. Subset defined: CD45RA-negative fraction. These receptors came from a man aged 18 to 29 in good health. Some clones in this sample may be carry-over from other donors' samples.

The rearrangement uses TRBV15 and TRBJ1-1; tentatively, D is TRBD1 (5 bases). Germline-derived CDR1 and CDR2 are LNHNV and YYDKDF (reference sequence). CDR3 length equals 13 residues. Trimming cost V 3 bases and J 10 bases, with 15 bases left between them. This chain's CDR3 is CATSRTPGGVAFF. CDR3 coding DNA: TGTGCCACCAGCAGGACTCCGGGGGGTGTAGCTTTCTTT.

V and J are TRBV6-4 and TRBJ1-4, with a weak D call TRBD1 (5 bases). V was pared by 5 bases and J by 4 bases, with 8 bases between. The CDR3 sequence is 13 residues long. CDR1 is MRHNA and CDR2 is SNTAGT in the germline V gene. CDR3 nucleotides: TGTGCCAGCAGTCCCGACAGTAATGAAAAACTGTTTTTT. It is translated as CASSPDSNEKLFF.

The rearrangement uses TRBV19 and TRBJ1-5; D not certain. The germline V gene encodes CDR1 LNHDA and CDR2 SQIVND (reference sequence). Deletions cut 5 bases from V and 1 base from J, with 15 bases between. The CDR3 runs to 16 residues. The CDR3 nucleotides are TGTGCCAGTAGTTCTGGTGACGGTTTAAGCAATCAGCCCCAGCATTTT. It yields the protein CASSSGDGLSNQPQHF.

The V gene is TRBV5-1, the J gene TRBJ2-7; D possibly matches TRBD1 or TRBD2 (6 bases each). This CDR3 comprises 13 residues. Germline V gene lookup returns CDR1 SGHRS and CDR2 YFSETQ. Between the trimmed V and J ends, which lost 2 bases and 7 bases, there was a span of 13 bases. The CDR3 nucleotides read TGCGCCAGCAGCTTTCAACAGGGAGGTGAGCAGTACTTC. Its translation: CASSFQQGGEQYF.

This chain uses TRBV27 with TRBJ1-5; D may be TRBD1 (6 bases). This CDR3 is 15 amino acids long. V lost 7 bases and J lost 0, with 13 bases in between. Germline values: CDR1 MNHEY, CDR2 SMNVEV (reference sequence). CDR3 bases: TGTGCCAGCAAGCCCCAGGGGTATAGCAATCAGCCCCAGCATTTT. Translating gives CASKPQGYSNQPQHF.

V is TRBV5-4 and J is TRBJ1-2, with TRBD1 matching over 10 bases. V dropped 0 bases and J dropped 0; count of bases not matched to a gene: 2. The CDR3 extends over 16 amino acids. Germline CDR1 is SGHNT and CDR2 is YYREEE (reference sequence). CDR3: CASSLGGTGANYGYTF. The CDR3 nucleotides read TGTGCCAGCAGCTTGGGAGGGACAGGGGCTAACTATGGCTACACCTTC.

The chain is built from TRBV28 and TRBJ2-1, with D possibly being TRBD1 or TRBD2 (6 bases each). Germline V CDR1 and CDR2: MDHEN, SYDVKM. This CDR3 contains 16 residues. Trimming removed 4 bases from V and 6 bases from J, with 19 bases in between. As DNA, the CDR3 is TGTGCCAGCAGTTCCCTCTCCCACAGGGAGGTCAATGAGCAGTTCTTC. This encodes CASSSLSHREVNEQFF.

V and J are TRBV5-1 and TRBJ1-2; D uncertain. The V gene lost 0 bases and the J gene lost 3 bases, with 12 bases spanning the gap. Germline V CDR1 and CDR2: SGHRS, YFSETQ. There are 15 residues in the CDR3. Here the CDR3 reads CASSLGRQAYYGYTF. DNA of the CDR3: TGCGCCAGCAGCTTGGGTCGGCAGGCATACTATGGCTACACCTTC.

The chain recombines TRBV30 with TRBJ1-5; D may be TRBD1 (5 bases). Germline CDR1 is GTSNPN and CDR2 is SVGIG (reference sequence). The germline V and J ends were trimmed by 4 bases and 2 bases, with 12 bases remaining between them. The CDR3 consists of 14 residues. The CDR3 nucleotides read TGTGCCTGGACCCCCTTGGGGGGCAATCAGCCCCAGCATTTT. Translated: CAWTPLGGNQPQHF.

As concerns this clone: A far larger clone is one nucleotide away, so this likely arose from a read error. A read error is likely, as this CDR3 ends without the conserved phenylalanine or tryptophan. The chain employs TRBV2 and TRBJ2-2, with 10 nucleotides matching TRBD1. This CDR3 has 16 amino acids. The germline CDR1 and CDR2 sequences are SNHLY and FYNNEI. V was clipped by 8 bases and J by 4 bases; unmatched bases: 10. CDR3 coding DNA: TGTGCCAGCTCCGGGACAGGGGTCGGTCTCACCGGGGAGCTGTTTCTT. Residues: CASSGTGVGLTGELFL.

The rearrangement uses TRBV6-1 and TRBJ2-7; tentative D call: TRBD2 (6 bases). V was trimmed by 6 bases and J by 7 bases, leaving 22 bases between them. Germline CDR1 is MNHNS and CDR2 is SASEGT. The CDR3 loop spans 15 amino acids. CDR3 sequence: CASRGYSGGPGEQYF. The CDR3 DNA follows: TGTGCCAGCAGGGGGTATAGCGGAGGTCCTGGTGAGCAGTACTTC.

The rearrangement links TRBV7-9 to TRBJ2-7; D may be TRBD1 (5 bases). The germline gives CDR1 SEHNR, CDR2 FQNEAQ (reference sequence). This CDR3 has 16 residues. Trimming stripped 0 bases from V and 0 bases from J, with 12 bases between. CDR3 amino acids: CASSLARSDNSYEQYF. The CDR3, as DNA: TGTGCCAGCAGCTTAGCCCGGTCGGACAACTCCTACGAGCAGTACTTC.

This clone came up a few times. The J gene is TRBJ2-1, the V gene TRBV6-1; D is uncertain. Germline-derived CDR1 and CDR2 are MNHNS and SASEGT. CDR3 length: 11 amino acids. Trimming took off 4 bases at V and 12 bases at J, with 10 bases between the two ends. CDR3 region: CASSVTLGQFF. CDR3 in DNA: TGTGCCAGCAGTGTGACCCTCGGGCAGTTCTTC.

V and J are TRBV7-8 and TRBJ2-4; 11 bases map to TRBD2. Per germline, CDR1 SGHVS and CDR2 FQNEAQ. The CDR3 spans 21 residues. Trimming removed 4 bases from V and 1 base from J; junction bases left unmatched: 18. CDR3 nucleotides: TGTGCCAGCAGCTCCGAGGGTTTGGCTAGCGGGAGGTCGCGGGCCAAAAACATTCAGTACTTC. This translates into CASSSEGLASGRSRAKNIQYF.

Regarding this clone: At one boundary the junction diverges from the germline segment, which might be a read error. The chain recombines TRBV5-6 with TRBJ2-4, with 11 bases lining up with TRBD1. Germline V lookup: CDR1 SGHDT, CDR2 YYEEEE. The CDR3 runs 16 residues. CDR3 in DNA: TGTGCCAGCAGCTTGGGGACAGGGGGCGTAGGATATAAACAGCACTTC. Amino acid sequence: CASSLGTGGVGYKQHF.

The CDR3 nucleotides are TGTGCCTGGAGTTCACCGGGCAGGGGGCTTCAGCCCCAGCATTTT. Protein sequence: CAWSSPGRGLQPQHF. The chain has TRBV30 and TRBJ1-5; 8 bases line up with TRBD1. V lost 2 bases to trimming and J lost 6 bases; unmatched junction nucleotides: 9. CDR1 and CDR2 from the germline V gene are GTSNPN and SVGIG (reference sequence). CDR3 length equals 15 residues.

The chain joins TRBV5-1 to TRBJ1-2; possible D gene TRBD1, 6 bases. The CDR3 is 14 residues long. The V and J ends lost 4 bases and 4 bases respectively, with 14 bases between them. Germline loops: CDR1 SGHRS, CDR2 YFSETQ. The CDR3 loop is CASSQSGQLYGYTF. CDR3 bases: TGCGCCAGCAGCCAATCCGGACAGCTCTATGGCTACACCTTC.

The genes are TRBV5-4 and TRBJ1-1; D unresolved. The CDR3 length is 15 residues. V shed 4 bases and J shed 0 bases, with 13 bases lying between them. Germline V gives CDR1 SGHNT, CDR2 YYREEE (reference sequence). CDR3 in DNA: TGTGCCAGCAGCCTCTTCGGGAGGCTGAACACTGAAGCTTTCTTT. It yields the protein CASSLFGRLNTEAFF.

The sample holds a few counts of this clone. The chain links TRBV6-5 to TRBJ2-7; 11 bases match TRBD2. The V and J ends lost 0 bases and 2 bases, in that order; junction bases with no gene match: 0. The germline V gene has CDR1 MNHEY and CDR2 SVGAGI. The CDR3 covers 15 residues. The CDR3 nucleotides are TGTGCCAGCAGTTACTCGGGACTAGCGGCCTACGAGCAGTACTTC. It encodes CASSYSGLAAYEQYF.

The gene calls are TRBV27 and TRBJ1-2, with D hard to call. Deletions cut 5 bases from V and 4 bases from J, with 20 bases between. Germline CDR1 MNHEY, CDR2 SMNVEV (reference sequence). This CDR3 is built from 16 residues. CDR3 coding DNA: TGTGCCAGCAGTGCGCTAGGGAGACATGGACTCTATGGCTACACCTTC. Translating it yields CASSALGRHGLYGYTF.

This clone occurred a few times. The chain has TRBV6-1 and TRBJ2-7; D gene unclear. The CDR3 runs 11 residues. The V and J ends lost 8 bases and 6 bases respectively, with 11 bases between them. Looked up from germline, CDR1 is MNHNS and CDR2 is SASEGT. CDR3 sequence (DNA): TGTGCCAGCGGTGTGGCCCGCGAGCAGTACTTC. It specifies CASGVAREQYF.

This clone was counted a single time. The genes are TRBV25-1 and TRBJ2-1; TRBD2 matches at 12 bases. J gave up 4 bases and V 4 bases, and 5 bases lay outside the gene matches. This CDR3 has 16 amino acids. CDR1 and CDR2 (germline): MGHDK, SYGVNS. CDR3 sequence: CASSASGRGIYNEQFF. CDR3 nucleotides: TGTGCCAGCAGTGCTAGCGGGAGGGGGATTTACAATGAGCAGTTCTTC. The whole variable domain, filled in from reference TRBV25-1 and TRBJ2-1, reads EADIYQTPRYLVIGTGKKITLECSQTMGHDKMYWYQQDPGMELHLIHYSYGVNSTEKGDLSSESTVSRIRTEHFPLTLESARPSHTSQYLCASSASGRGIYNEQFFGPGTRLTVL.

The chain couples TRBV5-1 to TRBJ2-1; 12 bases are shared with TRBD2. CDR1 is SGHRS, CDR2 YFSETQ, per germline. This CDR3 comprises 17 residues. The trim removed 0 bases at V and 11 bases at J, leaving 12 bases unmatched. Written as DNA, the CDR3 is TGCGCCAGCAGCTTGGATGCCGGGGCTAGCGGGAGGGCCCAGCAGTTCTTC. Translating it yields CASSLDAGASGRAQQFF.

This clone was picked up one time. The chain joins TRBV9 to TRBJ1-3, with D perhaps TRBD1 (5 bases). Trimming removed 3 bases at V and 0 bases at J, with 10 bases between. Germline lookup yields CDR1 SGDLS and CDR2 YYNGEE. This CDR3 spans 15 amino acids. CDR3 loop: CASSDDGHSGNTIYF. The CDR3 region has the DNA TGTGCCAGCAGCGACGACGGACACTCTGGAAACACCATATATTTT.

This clone has a handful of counts. The V gene is TRBV19, the J gene TRBJ1-1, with TRBD1 as a possible D gene (5 bases). CDR3 size: 13 residues. Trimming shortened V by 7 bases and J by 5 bases, and 14 bases separated the two germline ends. CDR1 LNHDA and CDR2 SQIVND come from the germline V gene (reference sequence). CDR3 loop: CASTHRGVTEAFF. CDR3 nucleotide sequence: TGTGCCAGTACCCACCGGGGGGTGACTGAAGCTTTCTTT.

The chain combines TRBV7-8 with TRBJ2-1; a weak D match, TRBD2 (5 bases). Germline V gives CDR1 SGHVS, CDR2 FQNEAQ. The CDR3 runs 18 residues. V lost 5 bases, J lost 4 bases, and 24 bases lay in between. The CDR3 DNA sequence: TGTGCCAGCAGCGCCCGTGGTGGCAGCGGATCTTCTTACAATGAGCAGTTCTTC. Amino acid sequence: CASSARGGSGSSYNEQFF.

Comment on this clone: Within the sample, other DNA sequences also encode this same CDR3. The V call is TRBV11-3, the J call TRBJ2-5; D not resolved. There are 13 residues in the CDR3. Germline lookup yields CDR1 SGHNT and CDR2 YENEEA. Between the trimmed V and J ends, which lost 2 bases and 5 bases, there was a span of 9 bases. The CDR3 region is CASSLRVGETQYF. In DNA form, the CDR3 reads TGTGCCAGCAGCTTAAGGGTAGGCGAGACCCAGTACTTC.

This chain joins TRBV5-1 and TRBJ2-7; 9 bases match TRBD1. This CDR3 region has 16 residues. Germline CDR1 reads SGHRS; CDR2 reads YFSETQ. V was pared by 0 bases and J by 5 bases, with 9 bases of the junction left unmatched. CDR3 amino acids: CASSLGTGTGIDEQYF. Written as DNA, the CDR3 is TGCGCCAGCAGCTTGGGAACCGGGACAGGGATCGACGAGCAGTACTTC.

This chain joins TRBV15 and TRBJ2-1; D is possibly TRBD1 or TRBD2 (5 bases each). Between the trimmed V and J ends, which lost 5 bases and 10 bases, there was a span of 15 bases. Germline-derived CDR1 and CDR2 are LNHNV and YYDKDF (reference sequence). There are 13 residues in the CDR3. The CDR3 is CATSGYPWGEQFF. The CDR3 DNA follows: TGTGCCACCAGCGGATACCCGTGGGGGGAGCAGTTCTTC.